The 28 T cell receptor beta chains listed next were all sequenced from one sample in a study of shared clonotypes between healthy human individuals. TCRdb keeps only in-frame clones here, not all; method: immunoSEQ multiplex PCR. The sample contains roughly 2 million clones, approximately 94% of which appear only once. CD8 cells regarded as naive lacked CD45RO, were positively chosen for CCR7, and omitted terminally differentiated effector memory CD45RA+ cells. Sequencing was performed on naive CD8+ T cells sorted from blood. These receptors were taken from a man aged 18 to 29 in good health.

This clone was observed a single time. The rearrangement uses TRBV20-1 and TRBJ1-2; D call uncertain. The V end lost 6 bases, the J end lost 4 bases, and 9 bases lay between the germline ends. There are 11 residues in the CDR3. Germline V lookup: CDR1 DFQATT, CDR2 SNEGSKA (reference sequence). CDR3 nucleotides: TGCAGTGCCGCGGGGATCTATGGCTACACCTTC. Translated, it gives CSAAGIYGYTF.

The rearrangement links TRBV19 to TRBJ2-1; a possible D gene is TRBD2 (6 bases). The CDR3 covers 15 residues. The germline CDR1 and CDR2 sequences are LNHDA and SQIVND (reference sequence). The ends were cut back, 8 bases at V and 3 bases at J, with 17 bases in the middle. CDR3 amino acids: CASQDSPGGYNEQFF. Written as DNA, the CDR3 is TGTGCCAGTCAAGACAGCCCCGGGGGCTACAATGAGCAGTTCTTC.

This rearrangement joins TRBV10-2 to TRBJ2-5; 10 bases are a match to TRBD2. The germline CDR1 and CDR2 sequences are WSHSY and SAAADI. The V gene end was trimmed by 4 bases and the J gene end by 1 base; junction bases not matched to a gene: 9. The CDR3 runs 17 residues. The CDR3: CASSGGLAEGLQETQYF. The CDR3 DNA is TGCGCCAGCAGTGGAGGACTAGCGGAGGGCCTCCAAGAGACCCAGTACTTC.

The CDR3 DNA reads TGCGCCAGCAGCTTGGCCGTACAGGAAAAAAACATTCAGTACTTC. Translation gives CASSLAVQEKNIQYF. This chain links TRBV5-1 with TRBJ2-4, with D maybe TRBD1 (5 bases). V lost 0 bases and J lost 4, with 11 bases in between. Germline V CDR1 and CDR2: SGHRS, YFSETQ. This CDR3 has 15 residues.

The J gene is TRBJ2-2, the V gene TRBV4-1, with TRBD2 as a possible D gene (5 bases). Looked up from germline, CDR1 is MGHRA and CDR2 is YSYEKL. V was shortened by 0 bases and J by 7 bases, with 18 bases between the two germline ends. CDR3 size: 17 residues. DNA of the CDR3: TGCGCCAGCAGCCAAGAATCCCCTCCTAGCCCGGACGGGGAGCTGTTTTTT. Protein product: CASSQESPPSPDGELFF.

This sequence joins TRBV20-1 and TRBJ2-3; D uncertain. V was clipped by 5 bases and J by 5 bases, with 5 bases between them. This CDR3 has 10 amino acids. Germline CDR1 reads DFQATT; CDR2 reads SNEGSKA (reference sequence). The DNA of the CDR3 is TGCAGTGCTGCTAAAGATACGCAGTATTTT. The encoded protein is CSAAKDTQYF.

V gene TRBV27 combines with J gene TRBJ1-1, with TRBD1 as a possible D gene (5 bases). V gave up 4 bases and J gave up 5 bases, with 17 bases separating them. This CDR3 region has 15 residues. Germline CDR1 reads MNHEY; CDR2 reads SMNVEV (reference sequence). Written as DNA, the CDR3 is TGTGCCAGCAGTTCCGGCCCCGCAGGGTTAACTGAAGCTTTCTTT. Its protein product is CASSSGPAGLTEAFF.

V is TRBV10-3 and J is TRBJ2-7, with D perhaps matching TRBD2 (5 bases). Germline V CDR1 and CDR2: ENHRY, SYGVKD. There are 16 residues in the CDR3. V dropped 6 bases and J dropped 0 bases, with 18 bases sitting between them. This chain's CDR3 is CAIRPPGGGPSYEQYF. The CDR3, as DNA: TGTGCCATCAGACCGCCGGGTGGCGGGCCCTCCTACGAGCAGTACTTC.

The chain recombines TRBV4-2 with TRBJ2-7; TRBD2 might be the D (6 bases). This CDR3 has 16 residues. Trimming shortened V by 0 bases and J by 3 bases, and 15 bases separated the two germline ends. Germline-derived CDR1 and CDR2 are LGHNA and YNFKEQ. CDR3 in amino acids: CASSQEPGGIVYEQYF. As DNA, the CDR3 is TGTGCCAGCAGCCAAGAACCTGGGGGGATAGTCTACGAGCAGTACTTC.

The chain joins TRBV28 to TRBJ2-7; 7 nucleotides match TRBD2. Germline CDR1 is MDHEN and CDR2 is SYDVKM. The length of the CDR3 is 12 residues. With 6 bases clipped from V and 4 bases from J, the junction kept 3 bases outside the gene matches. CDR3 sequence (DNA): TGTGCCAGCAGACTGGGGGGGTACGAGCAGTACTTC. Translated, it gives CASRLGGYEQYF. Filled out from reference TRBV28 and TRBJ2-7, the complete variable domain reads DVKVTQSSRYLVKRTGEKVFLECVQDMDHENMFWYRQDPGLGLRLIYFSYDVKMKEKGDIPEGYSVSREKKERFSLILESASTNQTSMYLCASRLGGYEQYFGPGTRLTVT.

Worth noting for this clone: This sample also contains other DNA sequences that code for the same CDR3. The V call is TRBV19, the J call TRBJ1-2; D perhaps matches TRBD1 (5 bases). Germline lookup yields CDR1 LNHDA and CDR2 SQIVND (reference sequence). The CDR3 runs 12 residues. Trimming took 1 base from V and 8 from J, leaving 8 bases between them. CDR3 nucleotide sequence: TGTGCCAGTAGTATAGGGGGGAACGGCTACACCTTC. It is translated as CASSIGGNGYTF.

This chain joins TRBV5-6 and TRBJ2-1; 8 positions match TRBD2. In germline, CDR1 is SGHDT, CDR2 YYEEEE. The CDR3 has 14 residues. V was clipped by 1 base and J by 9 bases; unmatched bases: 6. DNA of the CDR3: TGTGCCAGCAGCTTGATCGGGGGGGCGCCTGAGCAGTTCTTC. Translated, it gives CASSLIGGAPEQFF.

The V call is TRBV5-4, the J call TRBJ2-1; 7 bases are a match to TRBD2. The CDR3 runs to 15 residues. Germline V gene sequence: CDR1 SGHNT, CDR2 YYREEE (reference sequence). V was pared by 0 bases and J by 6 bases, with 6 bases of the junction left unmatched. CDR3 nucleotide sequence: TGTGCCAGCAGCTTGGGAGCGGGGAGTGTCAATGAGCAGTTCTTC. Translating it yields CASSLGAGSVNEQFF. The whole variable domain, remainder taken from reference TRBV5-4 and TRBJ2-1, is ETGVTQSPTHLIKTRGQQVTLRCSSQSGHNTVSWYQQALGQGPQFIFQYYREEENGRGNFPPRFSGLQFPNYSSELNVNALELDDSALYLCASSLGAGSVNEQFFGPGTRLTVL.

The gene calls are TRBV7-9 and TRBJ1-4, with unresolved D. Trimming removed 2 bases at V and 0 bases at J, with 7 bases between. The CDR3 covers 15 residues. Germline-derived CDR1 and CDR2 are SEHNR and FQNEAQ (reference sequence). The CDR3: CASSLTDTTNEKLFF. The DNA for the CDR3 is TGTGCCAGCAGCTTAACAGACACAACTAATGAAAAACTGTTTTTT.

This clone was observed once. The V gene is TRBV27, the J gene TRBJ2-2, with 7 positions matching TRBD2. CDR1 and CDR2 from the germline V gene are MNHEY and SMNVEV (reference sequence). The CDR3 extends over 16 amino acids. V lost 7 bases to trimming and J lost 4 bases; unmatched junction nucleotides: 12. CDR3 coding DNA: TGTGCCAGCACCCAGTCCGCGGGGGAGATCACCGGGGAGCTGTTTTTT. Translated: CASTQSAGEITGELFF.

This clone appeared a single time. The genes are TRBV30 and TRBJ1-2; 10 bases are a match to TRBD1. Trimming cost V 6 bases and J 4 bases; bases outside gene matches: 11. The CDR3 spans 15 residues. Looked up from germline, CDR1 is GTSNPN and CDR2 is SVGIG (reference sequence). CDR3 DNA: TGTGCCTGCACCCGTCGACAGGGGGCCTTCTATGGCTACACCTTC. Encoded protein: CACTRRQGAFYGYTF.

CDR3 protein: CASSASTGYDEQYF. In DNA, the CDR3 is TGTGCCAGCAGCGCTTCGACAGGGTACGACGAGCAGTACTTC. The chain is built from TRBV9 and TRBJ2-7; 7 nucleotides line up with TRBD1. The germline CDR1 and CDR2 sequences are SGDLS and YYNGEE. V shed 3 bases, J shed 5 bases, and the junction held 8 bases outside the gene matches. The CDR3 runs 14 residues.

With regard to this clone: This specimen includes other DNA sequences encoding the same CDR3. V usage is TRBV7-2 and J usage is TRBJ2-7, with TRBD1 identical over 9 bases. CDR1 and CDR2 from the germline V gene are SGHTA and FQGNSA. This CDR3 has 14 residues. Trimming took 1 base from V and 2 from J; bases not matched to a gene: 0. The CDR3 loop reads CASSLGTGAYEQYF. Written as DNA, the CDR3 is TGTGCCAGCAGCTTAGGGACAGGGGCCTACGAGCAGTACTTC.

Remarks on this clone: One end of the junction is discordant with germline, which a read error may explain. The chain joins TRBV2 to TRBJ2-7; TRBD1 matches at 9 bases. Germline V gene sequence: CDR1 SNHLY, CDR2 FYNNEI. This CDR3 region has 15 residues. The CDR3 is CASREAGTGPNEQYF. The CDR3 DNA reads as TGTGCCAGCAGGGAAGCCGGGACAGGGCCCAACGAGCAGTACTTC.

The chain links TRBV27 to TRBJ1-1; D remains ambiguous. Germline-derived CDR1 and CDR2 are MNHEY and SMNVEV (reference sequence). The CDR3 is made up of 14 amino acids. V lost 7 bases and J lost 1, with 13 bases in between. CDR3 residues: CASTSLGGNTEAFF. The DNA for the CDR3 is TGTGCCAGCACCTCTTTGGGCGGGAACACTGAAGCTTTCTTT.

The chain joins TRBV4-1 to TRBJ2-7, with 9 positions matching TRBD1. The junction had 9 bases not matched to a gene; V was cut back by 3 bases and J by 3 bases. Germline-derived CDR1 and CDR2 are MGHRA and YSYEKL. This CDR3 is 16 amino acids long. CDR3 sequence (DNA): TGCGCCAGCAGCCAGATGGGACAGGGTAGAGTCTACGAGCAGTACTTC. Translated, it gives CASSQMGQGRVYEQYF.

V usage is TRBV7-9 and J usage is TRBJ2-1, with TRBD2 identical over 9 bases. CDR3 size: 17 residues. Looked up from germline, CDR1 is SEHNR and CDR2 is FQNEAQ (reference sequence). After removal of 3 bases from V and 4 bases from J, the junction contained 10 bases not matched to a gene. The chain's CDR3 is CASSLDLAGPPYNEQFF. The CDR3 DNA sequence: TGTGCCAGCAGCTTGGATCTAGCGGGGCCCCCTTACAATGAGCAGTTCTTC.

The V gene is TRBV6-5, the J gene TRBJ1-2; D might be TRBD1 (6 bases). The ends were cut back, 3 bases at V and 0 bases at J, with 11 bases in the middle. Germline V gene sequence: CDR1 MNHEY, CDR2 SVGAGI. CDR3 length: 15 amino acids. This CDR3 is CASSYDRPANYGYTF. Written as DNA, the CDR3 is TGTGCCAGCAGTTATGACAGGCCGGCTAACTATGGCTACACCTTC.

CDR3: CASSLPRTGSTYEQYF. The CDR3 region has the DNA TGTGCCAGCAGTTTACCTCGGACAGGGTCAACCTACGAGCAGTACTTC. The chain couples TRBV28 to TRBJ2-7; TRBD1 agrees at 8 bases. The junction had 8 bases not matched to a gene; V was cut back by 2 bases and J by 2 bases. Germline V gene sequence: CDR1 MDHEN, CDR2 SYDVKM. The CDR3 runs to 16 residues.

The chain has TRBV10-3 and TRBJ2-7; D call uncertain. Trimming took 2 bases from V and 3 from J, leaving 8 bases between them. There are 13 residues in the CDR3. Germline V gene lookup returns CDR1 ENHRY and CDR2 SYGVKD. For the CDR3, the DNA is TGTGCCATCAGTGAGGGATTAGGCTACGAGCAGTACTTC. Residues: CAISEGLGYEQYF.

The genes are TRBV15 and TRBJ2-3, with D possibly matching TRBD2 (7 bases). Trimming cost V 9 bases and J 0 bases, with 16 bases left between them. CDR1 and CDR2 (germline): LNHNV, YYDKDF (reference sequence). This CDR3 comprises 15 residues. CDR3 nucleotide sequence: TGTGCCACGTCAGGGGTTAGCGGGAGCACAGATACGCAGTATTTT. Translated: CATSGVSGSTDTQYF.

The V gene is TRBV9, the J gene TRBJ2-3; 7 bases line up with TRBD2. The CDR3 is 14 residues long. The V gene end was trimmed by 4 bases and the J gene end by 4 bases; junction bases not matched to a gene: 6. Germline V gene data show CDR1 as SGDLS and CDR2 as YYNGEE. The CDR3 spells CASSLSTSADTQYF. The CDR3, as DNA: TGTGCCAGCAGCCTCAGTACTAGCGCAGATACGCAGTATTTT.

The chain links TRBV2 to TRBJ2-1; weak D call: TRBD2 (7 bases). CDR3 length equals 15 residues. From germline, CDR1 is SNHLY and CDR2 FYNNEI. The V end lost 0 bases, the J end lost 5 bases, and 11 bases lay between the germline ends. The CDR3, as DNA: TGTGCCAGCAGTGAAGCGGCGGGGGCGCACAATGAGCAGTTCTTC. Protein: CASSEAAGAHNEQFF.